This record looks at one T cell receptor beta chain sequence and its context. The repertoire was sequenced with immunoSEQ multiplex PCR; TCRdb's copy has only in-frame clones and lacks some. There are about 1 million clones in the sample; roughly 75% occur only once, and over 1.3% lies in the top ten. This sample is part of a study of shared clonotypes between healthy human individuals. The germline CDR1 and CDR2 sequences are MNHEY and SMNVEV (reference sequence). The CDR3 totals 12 residues. V was trimmed by 10 bases and J by 5 bases, leaving 14 bases between them. This chain links TRBV27 with TRBJ2-5, with a possible D match to TRBD2 (5 bases). Sequences were obtained from memory CD4+ T cells sorted from blood. Regarding subset: CD45RA-negative fraction. This TCR came from a man younger than 35 in good health. The CDR3 DNA reads as TGTGCCACCGGGGTGCCTGGGGAGACCCAGTACTTC. As protein: CATGVPGETQYF.